The 25 T cell receptor beta chains below were found in one sample sequenced in a study of glioma-infiltrating T cells after dendritic cell vaccination. The repertoire was sequenced with immunoSEQ multiplex PCR; TCRdb's copy has only in-frame clones and lacks some. This table has tens of thousands of clones, around 90% appearing once. Sequenced material: blood, taken before dendritic cell vaccination. The receptors originated from a human donor with glioblastoma.

The sample holds one count of this clone. The chain carries TRBV12-5 and TRBJ2-3, with 7 bases fitting TRBD2. In germline, CDR1 is LGHNT, CDR2 FRNRAP. The J segment lost 1 base and the V segment lost 3 bases, leaving 7 bases of the junction unmatched. The CDR3 sequence is 16 residues long. The CDR3, as DNA: TGTGCTAGTGGTTTTCCCCGGGGAGGGGGCACAGATACGCAGTATTTT. Its protein is CASGFPRGGGTDTQYF. Full variable domain (missing parts from reference TRBV12-5 and TRBJ2-3): DARVTQTPRHKVTEMGQEVTMRCQPILGHNTVFWYRQTMMQGLELLAYFRNRAPLDDSGMPKDRFSAEMPDATLATLKIQPSEPRDSAVYFCASGFPRGGGTDTQYFGPGTRLTVL.

The V call is TRBV15, the J call TRBJ2-4; the D gene is possibly TRBD1 (5 bases). CDR3 length: 19 residues. CDR1 and CDR2 (germline): LNHNV, YYDKDF (reference sequence). The germline V and J ends were trimmed by 4 bases and 3 bases, with 25 bases remaining between them. CDR3 nucleotides: TGTGCCACCAGCAAGAGTGCCGAGCCTGGGAAAAGGGGCAAAAACATTCAGTACTTC. Protein product: CATSKSAEPGKRGKNIQYF.

The rearrangement links TRBV6-5 to TRBJ1-6; tentative D call: TRBD1 (5 bases). The V end lost 9 bases, the J end lost 9 bases, and 21 bases lay between the germline ends. CDR1 is MNHEY and CDR2 is SVGAGI in the germline V gene. The CDR3 length is 15 residues. CDR3 in amino acids: CASSGSGTGGSPLHF. As DNA, the CDR3 is TGTGCCAGTTCGGGATCCGGGACTGGTGGTTCACCCCTCCACTTT.

V and J are TRBV14 and TRBJ2-7, with TRBD1 matching over 11 bases. Trimming took 5 bases from V and 2 from J; bases not matched to a gene: 14. Per the germline V gene, CDR1 is SGHDN and CDR2 is FVKESK. CDR3 length equals 18 residues. The CDR3 nucleotides are TGTGCCAGCAGCGGTGACGAATGGGACAGGGGGTCCCCCTACGAGCAGTACTTC. This sequence encodes CASSGDEWDRGSPYEQYF.

The chain recombines TRBV7-8 with TRBJ1-5, with D uncertain. V lost 5 bases, J lost 0 bases, and 14 bases lay in between. There are 16 residues in the CDR3. In germline, CDR1 is SGHVS, CDR2 FQNEAQ. The CDR3 sequence is CASSPERGPSNQPQHF. CDR3 coding DNA: TGTGCCAGCAGCCCCGAACGTGGCCCTAGCAATCAGCCCCAGCATTTT.

For the CDR3, the DNA is TGTGCCAGCGCGACACCTAACTATGGCTACACCTTC. As protein: CASATPNYGYTF. This chain connects TRBV19 to TRBJ1-2; the D is unclear. The germline V gene encodes CDR1 LNHDA and CDR2 SQIVND (reference sequence). Trimming cost V 9 bases and J 0 bases, with 8 bases left between them. The CDR3 has 12 residues.

This CDR3 is CAISEFPAGENTEAFF. The DNA for the CDR3 is TGTGCCATCAGTGAGTTCCCTGCGGGTGAGAACACTGAAGCTTTCTTT. This sequence joins TRBV10-3 and TRBJ1-1; unclear D gene. This CDR3 spans 16 amino acids. Germline CDR1 is ENHRY and CDR2 is SYGVKD. V was clipped by 1 base and J by 1 base, with 13 bases between them.

The CDR3 loop is CASSFGVGGTREQYF. For the CDR3, the DNA is TGTGCCAGCAGCTTCGGGGTTGGAGGGACGCGCGAGCAGTACTTC. J is TRBJ2-7 and V is TRBV5-6, with D possibly TRBD2 on 6 matching bases. Germline CDR1 SGHDT, CDR2 YYEEEE. V was cut by 2 bases and J by 6 bases, with 18 bases left in between. The CDR3 has 15 amino acids.

The V and J genes are TRBV14 and TRBJ2-7; D is possibly TRBD1 (5 bases). Trimming removed 6 bases at V and 3 bases at J, with 12 bases between. The CDR3 runs to 13 residues. CDR1 is SGHDN, CDR2 FVKESK, per germline. The CDR3 nucleotides are TGTGCCAGCAGGCGCCAGGGTGACTACGAGCAGTACTTC. Translation gives CASRRQGDYEQYF.

The chain employs TRBV11-2 and TRBJ2-5; 15 positions agree with TRBD2. CDR3 length: 17 residues. Per the germline V gene, CDR1 is SGHAT and CDR2 is FQNNGV. V lost 6 bases and J lost 4; bases outside the gene matches: 9. The CDR3 sequence: CASSYGTSGGTGETQYF. The CDR3 DNA reads TGTGCCAGCAGTTACGGGACTAGCGGGGGGACGGGAGAGACCCAGTACTTC. The entire variable domain, with the rest obtained from reference TRBV11-2 and TRBJ2-5, is as follows: EAGVAQSPRYKIIEKRQSVAFWCNPISGHATLYWYQQILGQGPKLLIQFQNNGVVDDSQLPKDRFSAERLKGVDSTLKIQPAKLEDSAVYLCASSYGTSGGTGETQYFGPGTRLLVL.

J is TRBJ1-3 and V is TRBV30, with TRBD1 matching 7 bases. Germline-derived CDR1 and CDR2 are GTSNPN and SVGIG (reference sequence). The junction had 8 bases not matched to a gene; V was cut back by 2 bases and J by 1 base. This CDR3 is built from 16 residues. The CDR3 protein is CAWSTYRGLSGNTIYF. The CDR3 DNA sequence: TGTGCCTGGAGTACCTACAGGGGATTATCTGGAAACACCATATATTTT.

The chain is built from TRBV5-1 and TRBJ2-3, with TRBD2 matching over 9 bases. V shed 4 bases and J 2 bases; nucleotides not matched to a gene: 2. This CDR3 has 14 amino acids. Germline V gene data show CDR1 as SGHRS and CDR2 as YFSETQ. DNA of the CDR3: TGCGCCAGCAGCCTAGCGGGGCACACAGATACGCAGTATTTT. It translates to CASSLAGHTDTQYF. Full variable domain (outside the CDR3, taken from reference TRBV5-1 and TRBJ2-3): KAGVTQTPRYLIKTRGQQVTLSCSPISGHRSVSWYQQTPGQGLQFLFEYFSETQRNKGNFPGRFSGRQFSNSRSEMNVSTLELGDSALYLCASSLAGHTDTQYFGPGTRLTVL.

This chain links TRBV5-8 with TRBJ1-3, with D uncertain. Germline CDR1 is SGHTS and CDR2 is YDEGEE. V was cut by 4 bases and J by 0 bases, with 11 bases left in between. The CDR3 runs 15 residues. The CDR3 here is CASSHDTSSGNTIYF. The CDR3 DNA sequence: TGTGCCAGCAGCCACGACACCTCCTCTGGAAACACCATATATTTT.

The V gene is TRBV15, the J gene TRBJ1-5; perhaps TRBD1 as D (5 bases). This CDR3 has 14 amino acids. Germline CDR1 and CDR2: LNHNV and YYDKDF (reference sequence). Between the trimmed V and J ends, which lost 3 bases and 5 bases, there was a span of 11 bases. CDR3 sequence reads: CATSRTVRDQPQHF. The DNA for the CDR3 is TGTGCCACCAGCAGGACAGTTAGGGATCAGCCCCAGCATTTT. The full variable domain, its missing parts supplied by reference TRBV15 and TRBJ1-5, is DAMVIQNPRYQVTQFGKPVTLSCSQTLNHNVMYWYQQKSSQAPKLLFHYYDKDFNNEADTPDNFQSRRPNTSFCFLDIRSPGLGDTAMYLCATSRTVRDQPQHFGDGTRLSIL.

The J gene is TRBJ2-7, the V gene TRBV6-5, with D possibly TRBD1 on 5 matching bases. Between the trimmed V and J ends, which lost 6 bases and 1 base, there was a span of 10 bases. The germline V gene encodes CDR1 MNHEY and CDR2 SVGAGI. CDR3 length: 13 amino acids. The CDR3, as DNA: TGTGCCAGCAGACGGACACAATCCTACGAGCAGTACTTC. As protein: CASRRTQSYEQYF.

This sequence joins TRBV4-2 and TRBJ1-1; TRBD1 is a possible D gene (6 bases). The CDR3 totals 16 residues. Germline-derived CDR1 and CDR2 are LGHNA and YNFKEQ. Trimming cost V 1 base and J 2 bases, with 14 bases left between them. DNA for the CDR3: TGTGCCAGCAGCCAAGGGGACACGGATATTAACACTGAAGCTTTCTTT. This codes for CASSQGDTDINTEAFF.

V and J are TRBV14 and TRBJ2-1; 7 bases match TRBD1. Germline lookup yields CDR1 SGHDN and CDR2 FVKESK. CDR3 size: 12 residues. The V and J ends lost 2 bases and 12 bases, in that order; junction bases with no gene match: 4. This chain's CDR3 is CASSQNGDRQFF. The CDR3 DNA reads TGTGCCAGCAGCCAAAACGGGGACAGGCAGTTCTTC.

The J gene is TRBJ1-1, the V gene TRBV27; D gene uncertain. In germline, CDR1 is MNHEY, CDR2 SMNVEV (reference sequence). The CDR3 is made up of 14 amino acids. V lost 5 bases and J lost 1, with 11 bases in between. CDR3 amino acids: CASSGRGANTEAFF. For the CDR3, the DNA is TGTGCCAGCAGTGGTCGGGGAGCGAACACTGAAGCTTTCTTT.

The J gene is TRBJ2-6, the V gene TRBV5-6; tentative D call: TRBD1 (6 bases). The CDR3 length is 16 residues. V dropped 2 bases and J dropped 0 bases, with 9 bases sitting between them. Germline-derived CDR1 and CDR2 are SGHDT and YYEEEE. CDR3 sequence reads: CASSLGRGSGANVLTF. For the CDR3, the DNA is TGTGCCAGCAGCTTAGGCAGGGGCTCTGGGGCCAACGTCCTGACTTTC.

This chain connects TRBV7-3 to TRBJ2-2; D might be TRBD2 (5 bases). V lost 2 bases and J lost 1, with 8 bases in between. The CDR3 has 15 amino acids. Germline loops: CDR1 SGHTA, CDR2 FQGTGA. The CDR3 loop is CASSLPGMNTGELFF. The CDR3 region has the DNA TGTGCCAGCAGCTTACCGGGGATGAACACCGGGGAGCTGTTTTTT.

This chain joins TRBV5-1 and TRBJ1-1, with D possibly matching TRBD1 (5 bases). CDR1 is SGHRS, CDR2 YFSETQ, per germline. This CDR3 has 14 residues. Trimming took off 4 bases at V and 6 bases at J, with 16 bases between the two ends. The CDR3 spells CASSDGTAGPEAFF. CDR3 nucleotide sequence: TGCGCCAGCAGCGACGGGACCGCGGGGCCTGAAGCTTTCTTT. Full variable domain (outside the CDR3, taken from reference TRBV5-1 and TRBJ1-1): KAGVTQTPRYLIKTRGQQVTLSCSPISGHRSVSWYQQTPGQGLQFLFEYFSETQRNKGNFPGRFSGRQFSNSRSEMNVSTLELGDSALYLCASSDGTAGPEAFFGQGTRLTVV.

This clone turned up a few times. The chain uses TRBV30 and TRBJ2-1; 10 bases map to TRBD2. The CDR3 length is 20 residues. The V segment lost 2 bases and the J segment 5 bases; nucleotides outside the gene matches: 21. Germline V gene lookup returns CDR1 GTSNPN and CDR2 SVGIG (reference sequence). The DNA for the CDR3 is TGTGCCTGGAGTCCGTCGATACTAGCGGGAATTCCCGAAATAAACAATGAGCAGTTCTTC. Residues: CAWSPSILAGIPEINNEQFF.

The chain is built from TRBV5-1 and TRBJ2-1; weak D call: TRBD2 (5 bases). Trimming left V 4 bases short and J 9 bases short, with 11 bases between. Germline CDR1 SGHRS, CDR2 YFSETQ. This CDR3 comprises 12 residues. CDR3 in amino acids: CASSASGVEQFF. The CDR3 DNA is TGCGCCAGCAGCGCGTCCGGGGTTGAGCAGTTCTTC. The whole variable domain, filled in from reference TRBV5-1 and TRBJ2-1, reads KAGVTQTPRYLIKTRGQQVTLSCSPISGHRSVSWYQQTPGQGLQFLFEYFSETQRNKGNFPGRFSGRQFSNSRSEMNVSTLELGDSALYLCASSASGVEQFFGPGTRLTVL.

The count of this clone is one. This chain uses TRBV19 with TRBJ1-3; TRBD1 agrees at 9 bases. V trimming: 4 bases; J trimming: 3 bases; junction bases outside the gene matches: 7. The CDR3 is made up of 16 amino acids. CDR1 and CDR2 (germline): LNHDA, SQIVND (reference sequence). This chain's CDR3 is CASSKTGGLSGNTIYF. Here the CDR3 DNA reads TGTGCCAGTAGTAAAACAGGGGGCTTAAGTGGAAACACCATATATTTT.

The chain carries TRBV19 and TRBJ2-3; tentatively, D is TRBD2 (6 bases). The CDR3 has 17 residues. Per the germline V gene, CDR1 is LNHDA and CDR2 is SQIVND (reference sequence). Trimming left V 4 bases short and J 0 bases short, with 17 bases between. The CDR3 sequence: CASSKQPGAGSTDTQYF. The CDR3 nucleotides read TGTGCCAGTAGTAAACAACCGGGAGCAGGAAGCACAGATACGCAGTATTTT.